This T cell receptor beta chain stems from a study of shared clonotypes between healthy human individuals. The trim removed 4 bases at V and 5 bases at J, leaving 4 bases unmatched. CDR1 LNHDA and CDR2 SQIVND come from the germline V gene (reference sequence). CDR3 length equals 13 residues. Donors were healthy HIV-negative adults without recently reported acute infections or vaccinations. Nashville, Tennessee was home to all donors, who were Caucasian adults. In unsorted samples, genomic DNA was obtained using approximately 100 million PBMCs. On ten immunoSEQ deep assay plates, unsorted PBMC DNA was sequenced. Profiled with immunoSEQ multiplex PCR; TCRdb holds only in-frame clones, not every one. The table shows about half a million clones, with 70% to 85% occurring only once.

The V gene is TRBV19, the J gene TRBJ1-1; 7 positions agree with TRBD1. The clonotype was recovered from a woman in her 40s in good health. Some clones in this sample may be carry-over from other donors' samples. Sequencing was done on a sample of PBMCs. The CDR3 DNA reads TGTGCCAGTAGTACCGACAGGGTAACTGAAGCTTTCTTT. Translation gives CASSTDRVTEAFF.